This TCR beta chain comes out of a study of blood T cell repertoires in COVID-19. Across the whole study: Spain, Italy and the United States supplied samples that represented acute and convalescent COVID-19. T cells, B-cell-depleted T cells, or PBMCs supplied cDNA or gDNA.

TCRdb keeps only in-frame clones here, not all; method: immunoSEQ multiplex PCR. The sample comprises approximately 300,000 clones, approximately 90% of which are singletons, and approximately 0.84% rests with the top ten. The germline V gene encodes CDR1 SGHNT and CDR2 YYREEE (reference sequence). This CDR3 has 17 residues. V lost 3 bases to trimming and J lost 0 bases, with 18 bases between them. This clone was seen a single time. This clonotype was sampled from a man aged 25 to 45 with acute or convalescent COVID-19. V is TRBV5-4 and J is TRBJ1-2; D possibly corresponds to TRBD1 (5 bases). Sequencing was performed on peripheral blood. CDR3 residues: CASSSIIQVPPNYGYTF. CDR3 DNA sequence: TGTGCCAGCAGCTCCATCATACAGGTTCCGCCTAACTATGGCTACACCTTC.